The rows below give T cell receptor beta chains drawn from one sample of a study of Ad26.COV2.S vaccination and SARS-CoV-2 variants. Sequenced by immunoSEQ multiplex PCR; TCRdb stores in-frame clones only, minus some. Among fewer than 400,000 clones listed, roughly 90% were seen once. The sample here was peripheral blood, taken in a trial of Ad26.COV2.S vaccine versus placebo. These receptors were collected from a person between 18 and 65 years old who received the Ad26.COV2.S COVID-19 vaccine or a placebo. Each CDR3 is given without its conserved first and last residue. Where a row states a size, it is once, few, many or the class of an expanded clone; other rows omit it.

>TRBV7-9|NA
ASSSEPGTAYNSPLH
>TRBV15|NA
ATSRDASGGGVDTQY
>TRBV5-5|once
ASRVLQGGGHEQY
>TRBV4-1|NA
ASSIAGRGDTEAF
>TRBV7-2|NA
ASSLEQVSNSPLH
>TRBV28|NA
ASSSTGEGAKNIQY
>TRBV15|NA
ATREDRGLGETQY
>TRBV3-1/TRBV3-2|NA
ASSSGLAGGETQY
>TRBV12-3/TRBV12-4|NA
ASSGGTGELF
>TRBV7-2|NA
ASSLVWRGRVKSNTEAF
>TRBV9|many
ASSVPDAGNQPQH
>TRBV2|NA
ASSETSGGVDTQY
>TRBV18|NA
ASSPPGNNEQF
>TRBV7-8|NA
ASSLRPNTEAF
>TRBV3-1/TRBV3-2|NA
ASRQRLLAGGTPPL
>TRBV4-2|NA
ASSQGTSGRGELF
>TRBV13|NA
ASSPTYDRVGYT
>TRBV11-2|few
ASSLIEETQY
>TRBV7-2|NA
ASKPSGSSGANVLT
>TRBV19|once
ASVQPWGGNEQF
>TRBV28|NA
ASSLGGGFSNTEAF
>TRBV4-3|NA
ASSHCPGTRDTQY
>TRBV9|NA
ASSGGGAVAQQF
>TRBV4-1|once
ASSQVDGNYGYT
>TRBV5-5|NA
ASSLGIAGVAETQY
>TRBV4-1|NA
ASSRTGITGANVLT
>TRBV5-1|NA
ASSLQGAGGNTEAF
>TRBV6-1|NA
ASSEAGGATEAF
>TRBV5-1|NA
ASSPGQGNTGELF
>TRBV5-1|NA
ASSFSRFGDTEAF
>TRBV9|NA
ASSVGGAAGGELF
>TRBV18|once
ASSADSAGGGYT
>TRBV4-3|NA
ASSQGRSSYNSPLH
>TRBV20-1|few
SASPLGGNTIY
>TRBV13|NA
ASSPTLNTEAF
>TRBV7-2|NA
ASSANSLNTEAF
>TRBV5-1|NA
ASSLGPNQPQH
>TRBV27|NA
ASSLDRNTEAF
>TRBV7-2|NA
ASSPSWGFFPDNEKLF
>TRBV19|NA
ASSILQSNEKLF
>TRBV29-1|once
SVERHLNTEAF
>TRBV12-5|NA
ASGPPGNTEAF
>TRBV7-2|NA
ASSSPAGGAGVGTDTQY
>TRBV4-1|NA
ASSPPGGTEAF
>TRBV6-2/TRBV6-3|NA
ASSYQGATTGELF
>TRBV6-5|once
ASSSGTALNQPQH
>TRBV3-1/TRBV3-2|NA
ASSQGTGAEPQH
>TRBV7-9|NA
ASSRQVGRETQY
>TRBV19|NA
ASSLTGFPGSGELF
>TRBV4-3|NA
ASSQEGGVYYGYT
>TRBV27|NA
ASSDSSLGGETQY
>TRBV25-1|NA
ASSELGKWWDSNYGYT
>TRBV5-4|NA
ASSQIRLAGLTARVEQF
>TRBV6-1|NA
ASSGTSGGINTGELF
>TRBV3-1/TRBV3-2|NA
ASRGLAGEIHKETQY